This T cell receptor beta chain was identified during a study of OX40 agonist ivuxolimab in advanced cancers. Study-wide context: A diagnosis of hepatocellular carcinoma, melanoma, renal cell or head and neck cancer was present in dose-escalation patients. The eligibility criteria allowed prior anti-PD-1, anti-PD-L1 or anti-CTLA-4 therapy, and around 38% had some.

Some clones are missing from TCRdb's copy, which holds only in-frame ones; the method was immunoSEQ multiplex PCR. The table has about 100,000 clones, about 88% seen once. The CDR3 is 15 amino acids. Losses at the gene ends were 2 bases for V and 4 bases for J; bases not matched to a gene: 3. The germline V gene encodes CDR1 SGHDT and CDR2 YYEEEE. V is TRBV5-6 and J is TRBJ2-7; 13 bases fit TRBD2. The specimen comprised CD4+ or CD8+ T cells sorted from blood, sampled in a trial of the OX40 agonist ivuxolimab. The origin of this receptor is an adult with an advanced solid tumor such as melanoma, head and neck, liver or kidney cancer. This CDR3 is CASSFWTSGSYEQYF. In DNA form, the CDR3 reads TGTGCCAGCAGCTTCTGGACTAGCGGGAGTTACGAGCAGTACTTC.